A selection of T cell receptor beta chains follows, all from one sample in a study of blood T cell repertoires in COVID-19. The table came from immunoSEQ multiplex PCR; TCRdb's copy has only in-frame clones and leaves some out. The profile shows some 380,000 clones, approximately 87% of them singletons. The sample taken for sequencing was PBMCs or T cells enriched from blood (not recorded which). These receptors were collected from a man aged 25 to 40 who had recovered from COVID-19. The conserved cysteine and the conserved F or W are not part of the CDR3 here. Each record gives: V gene, J gene, CDR3 length, CDR3 protein.

v_call: TRBV7-9
j_call: TRBJ2-7
cdr3_length: 11
cdr3_aa: ASSYQGIYEQY

v_call: TRBV30
j_call: TRBJ1-2
cdr3_length: 11
cdr3_aa: AWSEGRGYGYT

v_call: TRBV27
j_call: TRBJ2-1
cdr3_length: 16
cdr3_aa: ASSLKARLASLYNEQF

v_call: TRBV18
j_call: TRBJ1-4
cdr3_length: 13
cdr3_aa: ASSNQPDTKEKLF

v_call: TRBV6-6
j_call: TRBJ2-5
cdr3_length: 13
cdr3_aa: ASTPRGGAFETQY

v_call: TRBV5-1
j_call: TRBJ1-1
cdr3_length: 11
cdr3_aa: ASTTNSGTEAF

v_call: TRBV6-2/TRBV6-3
j_call: TRBJ1-6
cdr3_length: 13
cdr3_aa: ASSSIAGYNSPLH

v_call: TRBV20-1
j_call: TRBJ1-2
cdr3_length: 9
cdr3_aa: SASTYYGYT

v_call: TRBV3-1/TRBV3-2
j_call: TRBJ2-6
cdr3_length: 16
cdr3_aa: ASSQLQGFRSGANVLT

v_call: TRBV5-4
j_call: TRBJ1-2
cdr3_length: 12
cdr3_aa: ASSFQGGNYGYT